A few counts support the clone carrying this TCR beta chain. The antigen is not known. This entry is derived from a study of identical twins. Template switching (which added a universal primer site) was used, and cDNA carried unique molecular identifiers. TCRdb recomputed calls from the 5' RACE reads with MiXCR, one row per CDR3 protein. The table records fewer than 800,000 distinct CDR3 sequences, around 7.5% of them present only once. Study results and caveats: Instead of following the same donors, the conclusions were based on cross-sectional statistical analysis. With abundant cord blood beta clonotypes, insertions were fewer; memory repertoires showed no such pattern. Zero-insertion findings could be partly confounded by invariant cells (MAIT and iNKT cells).

The germline gives CDR1 MGHDK, CDR2 SYGVNS. CDR3 length: 14 residues. The V and J ends lost 2 bases and 5 bases respectively, with 13 bases between them. The same data also went into a second study, on yellow fever vaccine responses in identical twins.

The chain couples TRBV25-1 to TRBJ2-7; the D gene is possibly TRBD1 (5 bases). This sequence originates from a woman aged 18-35 years in good health. The sequenced material came from PBMCs. DNA of the CDR3: TGTGCCAGCAGTGAACAGGGCAGCCTGGACGAGCAGTACTTC. Its translation is CASSEQGSLDEQYF.